This T cell receptor (beta chain) was observed in a study of blood T cell repertoires in COVID-19. About the research overall: Collection of acute and convalescent COVID-19 samples took place in the United States, Italy and Spain. PBMCs, B-cell-depleted T cells, or T cells provided the cDNA or gDNA that made up the material.

CDR3 length: 15 amino acids. CDR1 LNHDA and CDR2 SQIVND come from the germline V gene (reference sequence). V shed 9 bases and J 0 bases; nucleotides not matched to a gene: 7. The table came from immunoSEQ multiplex PCR; TCRdb's copy has only in-frame clones and leaves some out. The sample yields fewer than 250,000 clones, 83% seen once. Sequenced material: peripheral blood. The chain is built from TRBV19 and TRBJ1-5, with 8 bases matching TRBD1. The TCR was taken from a woman aged 50 to 60 with acute or convalescent COVID-19. CDR3 nucleotide sequence: TGTGCCAGCGATCAGGGGGCTAGTAGCAATCAGCCCCAGCATTTT. Translation gives CASDQGASSNQPQHF.